This T cell receptor beta chain was retrieved from a study of graft-versus-host responses after intestinal transplantation. Study in general: Anti-thymocyte globulin induction, then tacrolimus and steroids for about three years, went to all recipients.

The CDR3 sequence is 14 residues long. CDR1 is MDHEN and CDR2 is SYDVKM in the germline V gene. Trimming at V came to 6 bases and at J to 4 bases, leaving 4 bases not matched to a gene. Some clones are missing from TCRdb's copy, which holds only in-frame ones; the method was immunoSEQ multiplex PCR. In the table there are more than 80,000 clones, roughly four fifths of which are singletons. As regards this clone: The antigen is not known.

Study outcomes and limitations: Early HvG declines after transplant were associated with peak circulating GvH clone levels. Analysis identified GvH clones in recipient marrow, with some appearing first in ileum or blood. The presence of high graft-versus-host to host-versus-graft clonal ratios in allografts characterized patients with graft-donor T cell macrochimerism.

V and J are TRBV28 and TRBJ1-5; 9 positions agree with TRBD1. This receptor was identified in a human donor who received an intestinal transplant. The sequencing here drew on unstimulated CD8+ T cells sorted from spleen or lymph node cells, taken before intestinal transplant. The chain's CDR3 is CASRPGQGNQPQHF. The DNA for the CDR3 is TGTGCCAGCAGACCGGGACAGGGTAATCAGCCCCAGCATTTT.